This passage covers 25 T cell receptor beta chains from one sample sequenced in a study of T cell repertoires in cytomegalovirus infection. A single record per CDR3 protein comes from TCRdb applying MiXCR to the reads. The profile shows hundreds of thousands of distinct CDR3 sequences, around 29% of them singletons. Their antigen targets remain unknown. Sample: cultured CD8+ T cells from PBMCs, taken from culture after CMV antigen stimulation. The receptors were sampled from a human donor in good health (CMV status not recorded). Some clones in this sample may be carry-over from other donors' samples.

The V and J genes are TRBV6-2 or TRBV6-3 and TRBJ1-5, with D tentatively TRBD1 (5 bases). The V gene lost 4 bases and the J gene lost 6 bases, with 16 bases spanning the gap. Germline V gene lookup returns CDR1 MNHEY and CDR2 SVGEGT. This CDR3 region has 15 residues. Written as DNA, the CDR3 is TGTGCCAGCAGTTTTCCCTGGGGGTCTCGTCAGCCCCAGCATTTT. Translation: CASSFPWGSRQPQHF.

This clonotype was seen ten or more times. A junction boundary mismatches the germline segment, possibly from a read error. J is TRBJ2-5 and V is TRBV7-7; maybe TRBD1 (6 bases). Germline V CDR1 and CDR2: SSHAT, FNYEAQ (reference sequence). The CDR3 totals 13 residues. The CDR3 region is CASSLGQGKTQYF. CDR3 coding DNA: TGTGCTAGCAGCTTGGGGCAGGGGAAGACCCAGTACTTC.

Comment on this clonotype: The junction does not match germline at one end; this may be a read error. The chain couples TRBV7-2 to TRBJ2-7; 8 nucleotides match TRBD1. CDR1 SGHTA and CDR2 FQGNSA come from the germline V gene. This CDR3 comprises 15 residues. The CDR3 is CASSLVRDRSYERYF. CDR3 sequence (DNA): TGTGCCAGCAGCTTAGTTCGGGACAGGTCCTACGAGCGGTACTTC.

CDR3: CASSFDSQTEAFF. In nucleotides, the CDR3 is TGTGCCAGCAGTTTCGACAGTCAAACTGAAGCTTTCTTT. The V call is TRBV7-3, the J call TRBJ1-1, with D perhaps matching TRBD1 (5 bases). The ends were cut back, 6 bases at V and 5 bases at J, with 13 bases in the middle. The CDR3 is made up of 13 amino acids. Looked up from germline, CDR1 is SGHTA and CDR2 is FQGTGA.

The CDR3 protein is CASSQDQGLNYGYTF. The CDR3 DNA sequence: TGCGCCAGCAGCCAAGATCAGGGTCTTAACTATGGCTACACCTTC. The V call is TRBV4-3, the J call TRBJ1-2; a possible D gene is TRBD1 (5 bases). In germline, CDR1 is LGHNA, CDR2 YSLEER. The CDR3 covers 15 residues. V dropped 0 bases and J dropped 1 base, with 9 bases sitting between them.

The rearrangement links TRBV15 to TRBJ1-2, with D possibly matching TRBD1 (5 bases). Trimming removed 8 bases at V and 6 bases at J, with 16 bases between. The CDR3 consists of 13 residues. Germline V gives CDR1 LNHNV, CDR2 YYDKDF (reference sequence). CDR3 sequence (DNA): TGTGCCACCGCGGGACGCCGAGACCATGGCTACACCTTC. Its protein is CATAGRRDHGYTF. The whole variable domain, filled in from reference TRBV15 and TRBJ1-2, reads DAMVIQNPRYQVTQFGKPVTLSCSQTLNHNVMYWYQQKSSQAPKLLFHYYDKDFNNEADTPDNFQSRRPNTSFCFLDIRSPGLGDTAMYLCATAGRRDHGYTFGSGTRLTVV.

The V gene is TRBV6-5, the J gene TRBJ2-7, with D tentatively TRBD1 or TRBD2 (7 bases each). Between the trimmed V and J ends, which lost 1 base and 6 bases, there was a span of 13 bases. Germline V CDR1 and CDR2: MNHEY, SVGAGI. This CDR3 comprises 14 residues. The DNA of the CDR3 is TGTGCCAGCAGTTACTGGGGAGGGGGCTCCGAGCAGTACTTC. Protein product: CASSYWGGGSEQYF.

On this clonotype itself: This may be a read error, as it is one base from a much larger clone. CDR3 sequence reads: CVSSSDPTMNTEAFF. CDR3 nucleotides: TGTGTCAGCAGCTCAGACCCCACCATGAACACTGAAGCTTTCTTT. This chain uses TRBV7-6 with TRBJ1-1; D is undetermined. CDR1 is SGHVS, CDR2 FNYEAQ, per germline. The CDR3 length is 15 residues.

This clonotype was seen at least ten times. The DNA of the CDR3 is TGTGCCAGCAGCTACAGGGAGAGCACAGATACGCAGTATTTT. It encodes CASSYRESTDTQYF. The rearrangement uses TRBV7-8 and TRBJ2-3; weak D call: TRBD1 (6 bases). CDR3 length: 14 amino acids. V was pared by 4 bases and J by 0 bases, with 8 bases between. Germline loops: CDR1 SGHVS, CDR2 FQNEAQ.

This chain connects TRBV13 to TRBJ1-2; 8 positions match TRBD1. Germline lookup yields CDR1 PRHDT and CDR2 FYEKMQ (reference sequence). The ends lost 10 bases at V and 7 bases at J; junction bases unmatched: 11. The CDR3 contains 13 residues. CDR3 residues: CATSEDRAVGYTF. CDR3 sequence (DNA): TGTGCCACCTCTGAGGACAGGGCCGTTGGCTACACCTTC.

In its sample, this clonotype was seen many times. V is TRBV9 and J is TRBJ2-1; D is uncertain. From germline, CDR1 is SGDLS and CDR2 YYNGEE. There are 13 residues in the CDR3. The V end lost 0 bases, the J end lost 3 bases, and 4 bases lay between the germline ends. The CDR3 region has the DNA TGTGCCAGCAGCGTAGAGGTCTACAATGAGCAGTTCTTC. This codes for CASSVEVYNEQFF. Full variable domain (remainder filled in from reference TRBV9 and TRBJ2-1): DSGVTQTPKHLITATGQRVTLRCSPRSGDLSVYWYQQSLDQGLQFLIQYYNGEERAKGNILERFSAQQFPDLHSELNLSSLELGDSALYFCASSVEVYNEQFFGPGTRLTVL.

V usage is TRBV19 and J usage is TRBJ1-2, with D unclear. CDR3 length: 12 residues. V was pared by 8 bases and J by 5 bases, with 12 bases between. The V gene's germline CDR1 is LNHDA and CDR2 SQIVND (reference sequence). CDR3 sequence reads: CASGTVAYGYTF. The CDR3 coding sequence is TGTGCCAGTGGAACAGTTGCGTATGGCTACACCTTC.

This clonotype was seen a few times. The chain has TRBV25-1 and TRBJ1-2; 9 nucleotides match TRBD1. The germline CDR1 and CDR2 sequences are MGHDK and SYGVNS. This CDR3 has 16 residues. Trimming removed 1 base from V and 7 bases from J; junction bases left unmatched: 10. The CDR3 protein is CASSESPDRGEVGYTF. The DNA for the CDR3 is TGTGCCAGCAGTGAATCCCCCGACAGGGGGGAAGTTGGCTACACCTTC.

This clonotype has only a few counts. V is TRBV6-2 or TRBV6-3 and J is TRBJ2-1, with TRBD1 identical over 8 bases. Germline values: CDR1 MNHEY, CDR2 SVGEGT. The CDR3 length is 12 residues. V gave up 7 bases and J gave up 12 bases; unmatched junction bases: 8. Written as DNA, the CDR3 is TGTGCCAGCACCGAGGACAGGGATCGGCAGTTCTTC. This codes for CASTEDRDRQFF.

The chain links TRBV6-5 to TRBJ2-3; 9 bases align to TRBD2. Germline CDR1 and CDR2: MNHEY and SVGAGI. This CDR3 comprises 16 residues. The J segment lost 1 base and the V segment lost 7 bases, leaving 9 bases of the junction unmatched. The CDR3 reads CASKPTAGGRTDTQYF. The DNA for the CDR3 is TGTGCCAGCAAACCCACAGCGGGGGGACGCACAGATACGCAGTATTTT.

In its sample, this clonotype was seen a few times. The chain carries TRBV7-8 and TRBJ2-3; 7 bases match TRBD1. Germline V gene lookup returns CDR1 SGHVS and CDR2 FQNEAQ. After removal of 2 bases from V and 2 bases from J, the junction contained 7 bases not matched to a gene. The CDR3 loop spans 16 amino acids. The CDR3 here is CASSLSLGQITDTQYF. CDR3 in DNA: TGTGCCAGCAGCTTAAGTTTGGGACAGATCACAGATACGCAGTATTTT.

Many counts were recorded for this clonotype. The chain recombines TRBV7-2 with TRBJ2-7; TRBD2 is a possible D gene (6 bases). Germline-derived CDR1 and CDR2 are SGHTA and FQGNSA. The ends were cut back, 7 bases at V and 0 bases at J, with 13 bases in the middle. This CDR3 is 14 amino acids long. The CDR3 is CASNSEGISYEQYF. For the CDR3, the DNA is TGTGCCAGCAACTCGGAGGGGATCTCCTACGAGCAGTACTTC.

This clonotype occurred a few times. The rearrangement links TRBV11-2 to TRBJ2-3, with TRBD1 matching over 7 bases. Germline CDR1 reads SGHAT; CDR2 reads FQNNGV. The junction had 9 bases not matched to a gene; V was cut back by 2 bases and J by 4 bases. The CDR3 totals 16 residues. DNA of the CDR3: TGTGCCAGCAGCTTAAGGGGGCAGGGGGAGTCAGATACGCAGTATTTT. Translation gives CASSLRGQGESDTQYF.

V gene TRBV27 combines with J gene TRBJ1-4, with 8 bases aligning to TRBD1. The CDR3 sequence is 16 residues long. With 3 bases clipped from V and 6 bases from J, the junction kept 9 bases outside the gene matches. The germline gives CDR1 MNHEY, CDR2 SMNVEV (reference sequence). The CDR3 coding sequence is TGTGCCAGCAGTTTTATGCGAGGACAGGGAGATGAAAAACTGTTTTTT. Encoded protein: CASSFMRGQGDEKLFF.

This clonotype was found a few times. This chain uses TRBV6-8 with TRBJ2-3; perhaps TRBD2 as D (5 bases). Germline V lookup: CDR1 MNHGY, CDR2 SAAAGT. The CDR3 sequence is 12 residues long. With 2 bases removed from V and 5 bases from J, the gap between germline ends came to 5 bases. The CDR3 DNA is TGTGCCAGCAGTTACCGGGGAGATACGCAGTATTTT. It encodes CASSYRGDTQYF.

A note on this clonotype: A single base separates this from a much larger clone, so it may be a read error. The rearrangement links TRBV7-8 to TRBJ2-5; D is perhaps TRBD1 or TRBD2 (5 bases each). The germline gives CDR1 SGHVS, CDR2 FQNEAQ. Trimming cost V 3 bases and J 2 bases, with 19 bases left between them. This CDR3 is built from 17 residues. The DNA for the CDR3 is TGTGCCAGCAGCTTTAGGGACGGGGCCGGCCCACAAGAGACCCAGTACTTC. This gives the protein CASSFRDGAGPQETQYF.

The rearrangement links TRBV7-9 to TRBJ1-5, with D uncertain. This CDR3 is 13 amino acids long. CDR1 SEHNR and CDR2 FQNEAQ come from the germline V gene (reference sequence). Trimming shortened V by 2 bases and J by 4 bases, and 6 bases separated the two germline ends. DNA of the CDR3: TGTGCCAGCAGCTTAACAGATAATCAGCCCCAGCATTTT. Its translation is CASSLTDNQPQHF.

The gene calls are TRBV4-2 and TRBJ1-1, with D possibly being TRBD1 (5 bases). This CDR3 region has 15 residues. Germline CDR1 and CDR2: LGHNA and YNFKEQ. Trimming removed 3 bases from V and 8 bases from J, with 19 bases in between. Here the CDR3 DNA reads TGTGCCAGCAGCCAGGTCGGGACGATGAAGCAAGAAGCTTTCTTT. This sequence encodes CASSQVGTMKQEAFF.

This clonotype came up many times. This sequence joins TRBV7-6 and TRBJ2-1, with 7 bases that match TRBD2. The CDR3 runs to 14 residues. Trimming took 9 bases from V and 3 from J; bases not matched to a gene: 8. Germline CDR1 is SGHVS and CDR2 is FNYEAQ. The DNA for the CDR3 is TGTGCCAGTATGGGGGGGGTTAACTACAATGAGCAGTTCTTC. As protein: CASMGGVNYNEQFF.

This clonotype was seen a few times. This clone may be a read error of a much larger clone one base away. The CDR3 loop reads CASSFDRANQPQHF. The DNA of the CDR3 is TGTGCCAGCAGCTTCGACAGGGCCAATCAGCCCCAGCATTTT. This chain connects TRBV7-9 to TRBJ1-5; 7 bases align to TRBD1. CDR1 is SEHNR and CDR2 is FQNEAQ in the germline V gene (reference sequence). The CDR3 length is 14 residues. The V segment lost 3 bases and the J segment 3 bases; nucleotides outside the gene matches: 2.